This T cell receptor (beta chain) was documented in a study of cytomegalovirus exposure and HLA in healthy donors. Notes on the study in general: Overall, 164 TCR beta chains were annotated as cytomegalovirus-associated.

The germline V gene encodes CDR1 MNHEY and CDR2 SVGAGI. The CDR3 totals 15 residues. PCR was performed using 60 Vbeta and 13 Jbeta primers. Data came from immunoSEQ multiplex PCR; TCRdb stores just in-frame clones and leaves some out. The sample carries about 200,000 clones, about three quarters recorded once. Points on this clone: The antigen remains undetermined.

The origin of this receptor is a male donor in good health and CMV-seronegative. The sample was PBMCs. This rearrangement joins TRBV6-5 to TRBJ2-5; 9 bases are shared with TRBD1. The J call may be mistaken, given a closer DNA end match to TRBJ2-7. Written as DNA, the CDR3 is TGTGCCAGCCGATTTTCGGGACAGGGTTCCTACGAGCAGTACTTC. Translation: CASRFSGQGSYEQYF.